This is a list of T cell receptor beta chains from one sample in a study of T cell responses to AZD1222 COVID-19 vaccine. Some clones are missing from TCRdb's copy, which holds only in-frame ones; the method was immunoSEQ multiplex PCR. The sample contains about 100,000 clones, 87% of which appear only once. The sequences come from peripheral blood, collected on day 0 of MenACWY control vaccination. The source of these receptors is an adult in good health. Each CDR3 is given with its conserved first and last residue. D genes are given only for firm matches. Clone size, where shown, is once, few, many, or a class for clones that have expanded.

clone_size | j_call | v_call | d_call | cdr3_nt | cdr3_aa
NA | TRBJ1-6 | TRBV6-5 | NA | TGTGCCAGCAGTTACGCGGGTCGAGGAGTACTCTCACCCCTCCACTTT | CASSYAGRGVLSPLHF
NA | TRBJ2-5 | TRBV4-3 | TRBD1 | TGCGCCAGCAGCCAAGCGCACCGACAGGGGACAGGAATCGGGGAGACCCAGTACTTC | CASSQAHRQGTGIGETQYF
NA | TRBJ2-7 | TRBV4-1 | TRBD1 | TGCGCCAGCAGTCATCCAGCACAGGGGCTCTACGAGCAGTACTTC | CASSHPAQGLYEQYF
NA | TRBJ1-5 | TRBV12-3/TRBV12-4 | NA | TGTGCCAGCAGTTATCAAGATCAGCCCCAGCATTTT | CASSYQDQPQHF
NA | TRBJ2-2 | TRBV4-2 | NA | TGTGCCAGCAGCCAAGACTGGGCCGGGGAGCTGTTTTTT | CASSQDWAGELFF
NA | TRBJ2-3 | TRBV10-1 | TRBD2 | TGCGCCAGCAGTGAGGCAATGACTAGCGGATTAACAGATACGCAGTATTTT | CASSEAMTSGLTDTQYF
NA | TRBJ2-1 | TRBV29-1 | NA | TGCAGCGTCGGCAAGGGATATTCCTACAATGAGCAGTTCTTC | CSVGKGYSYNEQFF
NA | TRBJ1-4 | TRBV5-6 | NA | TGTGCCAGCAGCTCCCGGCCCCGGGGGGGTGAAAAACTGTTTTTT | CASSSRPRGGEKLFF
NA | TRBJ2-7 | TRBV19 | NA | TGTGCCAGTAGCGCCTTTGAAGGCGGTCAGTACTTC | CASSAFEGGQYF
NA | TRBJ2-2 | TRBV10-3 | TRBD1 | TGTGCCATCGGGGGACAGACGAACACCGGGGAGCTGTTTTTT | CAIGGQTNTGELFF
few | TRBJ2-1 | TRBV4-1 | TRBD2 | TGCGCCAGCAGGTTCGGGCCTAGCGGATCCTACAATGAGCAGTTCTTC | CASRFGPSGSYNEQFF
NA | TRBJ1-1 | TRBV12-5 | NA | TGTGCTAGTTCCGGTGGTAGCCTTACGCGAGCTTTCTTT | CASSGGSLTRAFF
NA | TRBJ2-1 | TRBV19 | TRBD2 | TGTGCCACTCACGGGGGGGCTGAATACAATGAGCAGTTCTTC | CATHGGAEYNEQFF
few | TRBJ1-1 | TRBV6-5 | NA | TGTGCCAGCAGCCCGGACATGTGGAACACTGAAGCTTTCTTT | CASSPDMWNTEAFF
NA | TRBJ2-3 | TRBV5-1 | TRBD2 | TGCGCCAGCAGCCCTGGACTAGCGGGCACAGATACGCAGTATTTT | CASSPGLAGTDTQYF
NA | TRBJ2-3 | TRBV7-9 | TRBD2 | TGTGCCAGCGCCGCGGGGACTAGCGGGAGAAATGCGCAGTATTTT | CASAAGTSGRNAQYF
NA | TRBJ1-5 | TRBV28 | TRBD1 | TGTGCCAGCAGTTTCACCGGGACAGGGGCCAATCAGCCCCAGCATTTT | CASSFTGTGANQPQHF
NA | TRBJ1-1 | TRBV7-8 | NA | TGTGCCAGCAGCTACTTTGTAGACACTGAAGCTTTCTTT | CASSYFVDTEAFF
NA | TRBJ2-2 | TRBV11-2 | TRBD2 | TGTGCCAGCAGCTTAAGTGCGGGAGTATTAGGCGGGGAGCTGTTTTTT | CASSLSAGVLGGELFF
NA | TRBJ2-2 | TRBV7-2 | NA | TGTGCCAGCAGCCTCCGGGACGCACTAGGGGGGGAGCTGTTTTTT | CASSLRDALGGELFF
NA | TRBJ1-1 | TRBV2 | NA | TGTGCCAGCAGTGAAGCGTCCCCCCGGGTGTACACTGAAGCTTTCTTT | CASSEASPRVYTEAFF
NA | TRBJ1-6 | TRBV3-1/TRBV3-2 | TRBD1 | TGTGCCAGCAGCACCAGGACAGGGGGCTCTTATAATTCACCCCTCCACTTT | CASSTRTGGSYNSPLHF
NA | TRBJ2-7 | TRBV28 | NA | TGTGCCAGCAGAAAAGGGGCTAGCTCCTACGAGCAGTACTTC | CASRKGASSYEQYF
NA | TRBJ2-7 | TRBV19 | NA | TGTGCCAGTAGTATTGGTGGGGATTCCTACGAGCAGTACTTC | CASSIGGDSYEQYF
once | TRBJ2-3 | TRBV11-2 | TRBD1 | TGTGCCAGCAGACGACCGGGACAGGGGCAAGATACGCAGTATTTT | CASRRPGQGQDTQYF
once | TRBJ2-2 | TRBV7-2 | TRBD2 | TGTGCCAGCAGCCCAGGTGGCCTAGCGGGGGCAATTGGGGAGCTGTTTTTT | CASSPGGLAGAIGELFF
few | TRBJ1-1 | TRBV7-9 | NA | TGTGCCAGCAGCTTCCATTCCGGGGTGAACACTGAAGCTTTCTTT | CASSFHSGVNTEAFF
NA | TRBJ1-4 | TRBV19 | TRBD1 | TGTGCCAGTAGTAACCGAGGGGGCGGTGAAAAACTGTTTTTT | CASSNRGGGEKLFF
NA | TRBJ1-4 | TRBV7-9 | TRBD1 | TGTGCCAGCAGCCCACCCGGGACAGAGTACGAAAAACTGTTTTTT | CASSPPGTEYEKLFF
NA | TRBJ2-5 | TRBV5-1 | TRBD1 | TGCGCCAGCAGCGAACAGGGGGACCCTTTGGAGACCCAGTACTTC | CASSEQGDPLETQYF
NA | TRBJ1-2 | TRBV6-5 | TRBD1 | TGTGCCAGCAGTAACGGACAGGACTATGGCTACACCTTC | CASSNGQDYGYTF
NA | TRBJ2-1 | TRBV19 | NA | TGTGCCAGTAGTGGCGAGCGGAGCTCCTACAATGAGCAGTTCTTC | CASSGERSSYNEQFF
few | TRBJ1-5 | TRBV2 | NA | TGTGCCAGCAGTCGGACAGCCGTTTTAAATCAGCCCCAGCATTTT | CASSRTAVLNQPQHF
NA | TRBJ1-2 | TRBV24-1 | NA | TGTGCCACCACCATTCAGGGTGAAGGCTACACCTTC | CATTIQGEGYTF
NA | TRBJ2-2 | TRBV7-2 | NA | TGTGCCAGCAGCCCCCACCCGGCTAGCGCCAACACCGGGGAGCTGTTTTTT | CASSPHPASANTGELFF
NA | TRBJ2-1 | TRBV3-1/TRBV3-2 | TRBD2 | TGTGCCAGCAGCCCCGCACCGGGGCTAGCGGGGAGAGAGCAGTTCTTC | CASSPAPGLAGREQFF
NA | TRBJ2-1 | TRBV18 | NA | TGTGCCAGCTCACCAGACAGTTACAATGAGCAGTTCTTC | CASSPDSYNEQFF
NA | TRBJ2-7 | TRBV20-1 | NA | TGCAGTGCTAGCGGGTCCTACGAGCAGTACTTC | CSASGSYEQYF
NA | TRBJ2-5 | TRBV14 | TRBD1 | TGTGCCAGCAGCCCGTCGACAGGGGGACAAGAGACCCAGTACTTC | CASSPSTGGQETQYF
NA | TRBJ1-2 | TRBV7-2 | NA | TGTGCCAGCAGCCTCCTAGTGAGGGGTGACTATGGCTACACCTTC | CASSLLVRGDYGYTF
NA | TRBJ1-2 | TRBV4-3 | TRBD1 | TGCGCCAGCAGCCAAGAAATAGGGACAGCATATGGCTACACCTTC | CASSQEIGTAYGYTF
NA | TRBJ2-1 | TRBV13 | NA | TGTGCCAGCAGCGGGCCGGGGGAGCAGTTCTTC | CASSGPGEQFF
NA | TRBJ2-7 | TRBV7-9 | NA | TGTGCCAGCAGCGGCACCTACGAGCAGTACTTC | CASSGTYEQYF
few | TRBJ2-3 | TRBV5-6 | TRBD2 | TGTGCCAGCAGCCACTGGACTAGCGGGGCCACAGATACGCAGTATTTT | CASSHWTSGATDTQYF
NA | TRBJ1-2 | TRBV6-5 | NA | TGTGCCAGCAGGACCACAGGGTATGGCTACACCTTC | CASRTTGYGYTF
NA | TRBJ1-1 | TRBV5-1 | NA | TGCGCCAGCAGCTTGAACCCAACCTCAGGGACTGAAGCTTTCTTT | CASSLNPTSGTEAFF
NA | TRBJ1-4 | TRBV19 | NA | TGTGCCAGTGGCCAGGAGACTAATGAAAAACTGTTTTTT | CASGQETNEKLFF
NA | TRBJ2-3 | TRBV18 | TRBD2 | TGTGCCAGCTCACCACGAGGCGGGGGGAGCACAGATACGCAGTATTTT | CASSPRGGGSTDTQYF
NA | TRBJ2-5 | TRBV7-9 | NA | TGTGCCAGCAGCTTATTGCGGGGTATCCAAGAGACCCAGTACTTC | CASSLLRGIQETQYF
NA | TRBJ2-5 | TRBV7-8 | TRBD2 | TGTGCCAGTACCCCCTCCGGGCTAGCGGGAGTGGAGACCCAGTACTTC | CASTPSGLAGVETQYF
NA | TRBJ2-2 | TRBV13 | NA | TGTGCCAGCAGCTACGCCGGGGAGCTGTTTTTT | CASSYAGELFF
NA | TRBJ1-1 | TRBV6-5 | NA | TGTGCCAGCAGTTACTCGGGTGGCACTGAAGCTTTCTTT | CASSYSGGTEAFF